A single sample is the source of the 20 T cell receptor beta chains below, sequenced in a study of cytomegalovirus exposure and HLA in healthy donors. A multiplex PCR was run with 60 Vbeta primers and 13 Jbeta primers. The repertoire was sequenced with immunoSEQ multiplex PCR; TCRdb's copy has only in-frame clones and lacks some. The top ten clones hold 3% to 4.5% of a sample with roughly 20,000 clones, around 75% of them seen once. The source material was PBMCs. These receptors were collected from a man in his late teens or twenties in good health and CMV-seronegative.

This clone was recorded once. The chain has TRBV30 and TRBJ2-7; D might be TRBD1 (6 bases). V lost 5 bases, J lost 0 bases, and 14 bases lay in between. This CDR3 region has 14 residues. Germline lookup yields CDR1 GTSNPN and CDR2 SVGIG (reference sequence). As DNA, the CDR3 is TGTGCCTGGGGGACAAGAGGTAGCTCCTACGAGCAGTACTTC. Protein product: CAWGTRGSSYEQYF.

The sample holds a few counts of this clone. This chain uses TRBV7-6 with TRBJ2-7, with D hard to call. CDR1 is SGHVS, CDR2 FNYEAQ, per germline. The CDR3 extends over 14 amino acids. V was clipped by 2 bases and J by 1 base, with 9 bases between them. This chain's CDR3 is CASSLSSRSYEQYF. CDR3 nucleotide sequence: TGTGCCAGCAGCTTATCGTCGCGGTCCTACGAGCAGTACTTC.

This rearrangement joins TRBV2 to TRBJ1-2, with 8 nucleotides matching TRBD1. Germline values: CDR1 SNHLY, CDR2 FYNNEI. The length of the CDR3 is 14 residues. J gave up 3 bases and V 8 bases, and 8 bases lay outside the gene matches. CDR3 DNA sequence: TGTGCCAGCGACAGGGGCGCAACTGACTATGGCTACACCTTC. Its translation: CASDRGATDYGYTF.

The table lists this clone with a few counts. J is TRBJ2-1 and V is TRBV2, with TRBD2 identical over 7 bases. This CDR3 has 15 amino acids. The J segment lost 1 base and the V segment lost 6 bases, leaving 6 bases of the junction unmatched. The germline V gene has CDR1 SNHLY and CDR2 FYNNEI. The CDR3 reads CASRRGGSSYNEQFF. CDR3 coding DNA: TGTGCCAGCAGGCGCGGGGGAAGTTCCTACAATGAGCAGTTCTTC.

The chain couples TRBV29-1 to TRBJ2-7; 13 nucleotides line up with TRBD2. The CDR3 consists of 15 residues. Germline loops: CDR1 SQVTM, CDR2 ANQGSEA. J was trimmed by 5 bases and V by 5 bases; bases with no gene match: 9. CDR3 amino acids: CSVSLGLAGDHEQYF. The DNA of the CDR3 is TGCAGCGTTAGCCTTGGACTAGCGGGAGACCACGAGCAGTACTTC.

The chain joins TRBV30 to TRBJ1-4; tentative D call: TRBD1 (5 bases). The CDR3 loop spans 13 amino acids. Germline-derived CDR1 and CDR2 are GTSNPN and SVGIG (reference sequence). V was cut by 4 bases and J by 8 bases, with 14 bases left in between. CDR3 residues: CAWTYFGGEKLFF. In nucleotides, the CDR3 is TGTGCCTGGACCTACTTCGGGGGGGAAAAACTGTTTTTT.

The chain carries TRBV2 and TRBJ2-6; D may be TRBD1 (5 bases). V lost 8 bases to trimming and J lost 2 bases, with 22 bases between them. CDR3 length: 18 amino acids. The germline CDR1 and CDR2 sequences are SNHLY and FYNNEI. The DNA for the CDR3 is TGTGCCAGCTCGGACACAAGGGTAGATCTTCCTGGGGCCAACGTCCTGACTTTC. Translating it yields CASSDTRVDLPGANVLTF.

The rearrangement uses TRBV6-5 and TRBJ2-7; 9 bases agree with TRBD1. This CDR3 contains 14 residues. The V and J ends lost 5 bases and 3 bases, in that order; junction bases with no gene match: 5. CDR1 and CDR2 (germline): MNHEY, SVGAGI. The CDR3 nucleotides are TGTGCCAGCAGTCAGGGACAGGGCCTCTACGAGCAGTACTTC. Protein product: CASSQGQGLYEQYF.

The chain carries TRBV29-1 and TRBJ2-7, with 7 bases lining up with TRBD2. V was clipped by 4 bases and J by 3 bases; unmatched bases: 3. The CDR3 sequence is 12 residues long. Germline CDR1 is SQVTM and CDR2 is ANQGSEA. The CDR3 DNA follows: TGCAGCGTTGTAAGCGGGGTCTACGAGCAGTACTTC. Amino acid sequence: CSVVSGVYEQYF.

This clone was seen just once. The rearrangement uses TRBV7-6 and TRBJ1-1; no definite D call. CDR3 length: 14 amino acids. Trimming shortened V by 5 bases and J by 5 bases, and 15 bases separated the two germline ends. Germline CDR1 reads SGHVS; CDR2 reads FNYEAQ. In DNA, the CDR3 is TGTGCCAGCAGCCCCTACCCTTATGGTACTGAAGCTTTCTTT. Amino acids: CASSPYPYGTEAFF. Using reference TRBV7-6 and TRBJ1-1 for the parts outside the CDR3, the full variable domain is GAGVSQSPRYKVTKRGQDVALRCDPISGHVSLYWYRQALGQGPEFLTYFNYEAQQDKSGLPNDRFSAERPEGSISTLTIQRTEQRDSAMYRCASSPYPYGTEAFFGQGTRLTVV.

V is TRBV9 and J is TRBJ2-7; 7 bases align to TRBD1. This CDR3 is built from 14 residues. CDR1 and CDR2 (germline): SGDLS, YYNGEE. V lost 0 bases to trimming and J lost 3 bases; unmatched junction nucleotides: 3. CDR3 region: CASSVGAGGYEQYF. For the CDR3, the DNA is TGTGCCAGCAGCGTAGGAGCAGGGGGCTACGAGCAGTACTTC.

The chain has TRBV4-2 and TRBJ2-1; D is ambiguous. Germline V gives CDR1 LGHNA, CDR2 YNFKEQ. V was pared by 0 bases and J by 2 bases, with 8 bases between. This CDR3 comprises 15 residues. The CDR3 region is CASSQEELTYNEQFF. Written as DNA, the CDR3 is TGTGCCAGCAGCCAAGAGGAACTAACCTACAATGAGCAGTTCTTC.

This sequence joins TRBV5-1 and TRBJ2-6, with 7 bases matching TRBD2. CDR1 and CDR2 (germline): SGHRS, YFSETQ. The V gene end was trimmed by 9 bases and the J gene end by 0 bases; junction bases not matched to a gene: 9. The CDR3 length is 16 residues. CDR3 nucleotide sequence: TGCGCCACGGCGGGGGAGGCCCGCTCTGGGGCCAACGTCCTGACTTTC. It translates to CATAGEARSGANVLTF.

This chain links TRBV6-1 with TRBJ1-1; no definite D call. This CDR3 is 13 amino acids long. Germline V gene data show CDR1 as MNHNS and CDR2 as SASEGT. The V gene lost 6 bases and the J gene lost 2 bases, with 10 bases spanning the gap. CDR3 sequence reads: CASSLLFNTEAFF. In nucleotides, the CDR3 is TGTGCCAGCAGCCTCCTCTTCAACACTGAAGCTTTCTTT.

V usage is TRBV30 and J usage is TRBJ1-1, with no clear D. The CDR3 extends over 11 amino acids. The germline CDR1 and CDR2 sequences are GTSNPN and SVGIG (reference sequence). V lost 7 bases to trimming and J lost 7 bases, with 13 bases between them. CDR3 loop: CASSEILEAFF. Written as DNA, the CDR3 is TGTGCCTCCTCCGAGATCCTTGAAGCTTTCTTT.

The gene calls are TRBV5-6 and TRBJ2-7; D unresolved. V was clipped by 2 bases and J by 2 bases, with 8 bases between them. The CDR3 runs to 13 residues. Germline loops: CDR1 SGHDT, CDR2 YYEEEE. The CDR3 loop is CASSFRNTYEQYF. In DNA, the CDR3 is TGTGCCAGCAGCTTCAGAAATACCTACGAGCAGTACTTC.

The chain combines TRBV2 with TRBJ1-4; 7 nucleotides align to TRBD1. Germline CDR1 SNHLY, CDR2 FYNNEI. The CDR3 is 12 amino acids. Germline trimming cut 10 bases from V and 14 bases from J; bases unmatched to any gene: 13. The CDR3 DNA reads as TGTGCCACCATGAACATCATACAGGGGCTGTTTTTT. Its protein is CATMNIIQGLFF.

This chain joins TRBV6-1 and TRBJ1-1; TRBD1 might be the D (5 bases). The germline CDR1 and CDR2 sequences are MNHNS and SASEGT. The CDR3 runs to 13 residues. V gave up 5 bases and J gave up 2 bases, with 9 bases separating them. In DNA form, the CDR3 reads TGTGCCAGCAGTCCGACAGTTAACACTGAAGCTTTCTTT. Its translation is CASSPTVNTEAFF.

The chain joins TRBV6-1 to TRBJ1-5; TRBD1 matches at 8 bases. Per the germline V gene, CDR1 is MNHNS and CDR2 is SASEGT. V shed 7 bases and J 7 bases; nucleotides not matched to a gene: 9. The CDR3 spans 14 residues. CDR3 DNA sequence: TGTGCCAGCATTTGGGACAGGTCTGAACAGCCCCAGCATTTT. This sequence encodes CASIWDRSEQPQHF.

To note about this clone: A junction boundary mismatches the germline segment, possibly from a read error. The chain joins TRBV7-7 to TRBJ1-5, with TRBD1 matching 9 bases. The germline gives CDR1 SSHAT, CDR2 FNYEAQ (reference sequence). The CDR3 spans 17 residues. CDR3 in DNA: TGTGCTAGCAGCCCCGCCGGGACAGGGATTGGCAATCAGCCCCAGCATTTT. Encoded protein: CASSPAGTGIGNQPQHF.